These T cell receptor beta chains were read from a single sample in a study of blood T cells in healthy people across ages. TCRdb analysed the 5' RACE reads with MiXCR anew, one entry per CDR3 protein. This table holds 550,000 to 800,000 distinct CDR3 sequences, about 32% found once. The sequenced sample was blood. These receptors were obtained from a woman at least 80 years old in good health. The CDR3 runs from the conserved cysteine through the conserved F or W. A D gene is named only where the DNA matches it firmly. Only some rows state a clone size, as once, few, many or a class for expanded clones.

CDR3 DNA: TGTGCCAGCAGCTTCAATCCAAGTTTGGGGGAGCAGTACTTC
CDR3 protein: CASSFNPSLGEQYF
D gene: NA
clone size: NA
J gene: TRBJ2-7
V gene: TRBV7-2

CDR3 DNA: TGTGCCATCAGTGAGTCCCAGACAGGGGATGGGGTTGAGCAGTTCTTC
CDR3 protein: CAISESQTGDGVEQFF
D gene: TRBD1
clone size: many
J gene: TRBJ2-1
V gene: TRBV10-3

CDR3 DNA: TGCGCCAGTCCCTCCATACACAGGGGAGCTGGGGCCAACGTCCTGACTTTC
CDR3 protein: CASPSIHRGAGANVLTF
D gene: TRBD1
clone size: many
J gene: TRBJ2-6
V gene: TRBV23-1

CDR3 DNA: TGCGCCAGCAGCTTGCGCGTTATCAACACCGGGGAGCTGTTTTTT
CDR3 protein: CASSLRVINTGELFF
D gene: NA
clone size: NA
J gene: TRBJ2-2
V gene: TRBV5-1

CDR3 DNA: TGTGCCAGCAGTGTTCGACAGCTCGGATTTAGCAATCAGCCCCAGCATTTT
CDR3 protein: CASSVRQLGFSNQPQHF
D gene: NA
clone size: many
J gene: TRBJ1-5
V gene: TRBV6-1

CDR3 DNA: TGTGCCAGCAGCTTTCGGGACTCCTCTCCCACAGATACGCAGTATTTT
CDR3 protein: CASSFRDSSPTDTQYF
D gene: NA
clone size: once
J gene: TRBJ2-3
V gene: TRBV12-3/TRBV12-4

CDR3 DNA: TGTGCCAGCAGCCAAGAAGGCAGGGCAGAGACCCAGTACTTC
CDR3 protein: CASSQEGRAETQYF
D gene: NA
clone size: many
J gene: TRBJ2-5
V gene: TRBV4-2

CDR3 DNA: TGCGCCAGCAGCCAAGCCTGGACAGGGGCCAAAAACATTCAGTACTTC
CDR3 protein: CASSQAWTGAKNIQYF
D gene: TRBD1
clone size: many
J gene: TRBJ2-4
V gene: TRBV4-3

CDR3 DNA: TGTGCCAGCAGCCAAGATTGGTCCGGCGCGAATGAAGAACTGTTTTTT
CDR3 protein: CASSQDWSGANEELFF
D gene: NA
clone size: NA
J gene: TRBJ1-4
V gene: TRBV4-2

CDR3 DNA: TGTGCCAGCAGTAGGCAGGGCCCCTACGAGCAGTACTTC
CDR3 protein: CASSRQGPYEQYF
D gene: NA
clone size: many
J gene: TRBJ2-7
V gene: TRBV6-5